These 16 T cell receptor beta chains were sequenced from one sample in a study of blood T cell repertoires in COVID-19. The method was immunoSEQ multiplex PCR; TCRdb's version includes in-frame clones alone and lacks a portion of them. Among tens of thousands of clones listed, around nine tenths were seen once. Material for sequencing was peripheral blood. The receptors derive from a woman between 50 and 59 years old with COVID-19, enrolled during active disease.

The gene calls are TRBV27 and TRBJ1-1, with 8 bases lining up with TRBD1. Germline V lookup: CDR1 MNHEY, CDR2 SMNVEV (reference sequence). CDR3 length: 13 amino acids. Trimming cost V 5 bases and J 9 bases; bases outside gene matches: 8. The CDR3 DNA reads as TGTGCCAGCAGTGCCGTACAGGGGGAGAAAGCTTTCTTT. Translated: CASSAVQGEKAFF.

V usage is TRBV5-6 and J usage is TRBJ2-2; tentatively, D is TRBD2 (5 bases). V was cut by 6 bases and J by 1 base, with 16 bases left in between. The germline CDR1 and CDR2 sequences are SGHDT and YYEEEE. The CDR3 has 16 residues. CDR3 protein: CASTLGLAKNTGELFF. The CDR3 DNA follows: TGTGCCAGCACCCTGGGGTTAGCGAAGAACACCGGGGAGCTGTTTTTT.

This clone showed up just once. The chain recombines TRBV15 with TRBJ2-6, with TRBD1 as a possible D gene (5 bases). Germline V gene data show CDR1 as LNHNV and CDR2 as YYDKDF (reference sequence). The V end was cut by 0 bases, the J end by 0 bases, with 12 bases between. This CDR3 has 18 amino acids. CDR3 in amino acids: CATSRDQNRPSGANVLTF. The CDR3 region has the DNA TGTGCCACCAGCAGAGATCAGAACAGGCCCTCTGGGGCCAACGTCCTGACTTTC.

The chain links TRBV6-2 or TRBV6-3 to TRBJ2-7; 9 positions agree with TRBD2. The germline gives CDR1 MNHEY, CDR2 SVGEGT. The V gene end was trimmed by 6 bases and the J gene end by 3 bases; junction bases not matched to a gene: 9. This CDR3 is 15 amino acids long. CDR3 DNA: TGTGCCAGCAGCGTTAGCGGGAGTACCTACTACGAGCAGTACTTC. Its translation is CASSVSGSTYYEQYF.

The chain employs TRBV9 and TRBJ2-1; 9 bases line up with TRBD2. The CDR3 has 15 amino acids. Trimming cost V 7 bases and J 2 bases; bases outside gene matches: 7. Germline CDR1 SGDLS, CDR2 YYNGEE. CDR3 amino acids: CASGEAGGTYNEQFF. CDR3 nucleotides: TGTGCCAGCGGCGAGGCGGGAGGGACCTACAATGAGCAGTTCTTC.

V usage is TRBV2 and J usage is TRBJ1-5, with 10 positions matching TRBD1. Trimming took 3 bases from V and 0 from J; bases not matched to a gene: 5. CDR1 is SNHLY, CDR2 FYNNEI, per germline. The CDR3 totals 17 residues. Written as DNA, the CDR3 is TGTGCCAGCAGTGACCGACGGACAGGGGGTAGCAATCAGCCCCAGCATTTT. It encodes CASSDRRTGGSNQPQHF.

This clone is medium-sized within its sample. The V and J genes are TRBV6-5 and TRBJ2-4; D might be TRBD2 (5 bases). The CDR3 contains 15 residues. Trimming cost V 5 bases and J 0 bases, with 11 bases left between them. Per germline, CDR1 MNHEY and CDR2 SVGAGI. CDR3 sequence (DNA): TGTGCCAGCAGTCAATCGGACTTAGCCAAAAACATTCAGTACTTC. Translation gives CASSQSDLAKNIQYF.

The chain recombines TRBV6-5 with TRBJ2-1; a possible D gene is TRBD2 (5 bases). Germline values: CDR1 MNHEY, CDR2 SVGAGI. Trimming cost V 5 bases and J 7 bases, with 12 bases left between them. This CDR3 spans 13 amino acids. CDR3 DNA: TGTGCCAGCAGTCTGAGGGTACCTAATGAGCAGTTCTTC. Translation: CASSLRVPNEQFF.

V is TRBV12-3 or TRBV12-4 and J is TRBJ2-5; TRBD2 might be the D (5 bases). Between the trimmed V and J ends, which lost 3 bases and 4 bases, there was a span of 9 bases. The CDR3 covers 13 residues. In DNA form, the CDR3 reads TGTGCCAGCAGTTTTAAGCGGAGAGAGACCCAGTACTTC. The encoded protein is CASSFKRRETQYF.

V and J are TRBV19 and TRBJ1-5, with D uncertain. The CDR3 runs to 13 residues. The germline V gene encodes CDR1 LNHDA and CDR2 SQIVND (reference sequence). V was shortened by 0 bases and J by 6 bases, with 6 bases between the two germline ends. CDR3 nucleotides: TGTGCCAGTAGTATAGAGGGAGGTCAGCCCCAGCATTTT. Translated: CASSIEGGQPQHF.

The V and J genes are TRBV30 and TRBJ2-1, with TRBD2 matching 9 bases. The CDR3 consists of 15 residues. The trim removed 0 bases at V and 6 bases at J, leaving 6 bases unmatched. In germline, CDR1 is GTSNPN, CDR2 SVGIG (reference sequence). Written as DNA, the CDR3 is TGTGCCTGGAGTGTAGGGCTAGCGGGGTTCAATGAGCAGTTCTTC. This translates into CAWSVGLAGFNEQFF.

This chain connects TRBV2 to TRBJ1-1; the match to TRBD1 covers 7 bases. V lost 3 bases to trimming and J lost 7 bases; unmatched junction nucleotides: 8. CDR1 is SNHLY and CDR2 is FYNNEI in the germline V gene. This CDR3 comprises 14 residues. The CDR3 nucleotides are TGTGCCAGCAGTGATCGGCAGGGGGAAGGTGAAGCTTTCTTT. It encodes CASSDRQGEGEAFF.

The gene calls are TRBV28 and TRBJ1-1; D is possibly TRBD1 (6 bases). This CDR3 spans 14 amino acids. CDR1 and CDR2 from the germline V gene are MDHEN and SYDVKM. V lost 3 bases, J lost 4 bases, and 12 bases lay in between. The CDR3 DNA reads TGTGCCAGCAGTTTCAGGGGAGCGTCCACTGAAGCTTTCTTT. It translates to CASSFRGASTEAFF.

This clone has only a few counts. This chain joins TRBV7-9 and TRBJ2-3; weak D call: TRBD2 (5 bases). Trimming removed 5 bases at V and 0 bases at J, with 12 bases between. The germline gives CDR1 SEHNR, CDR2 FQNEAQ (reference sequence). The CDR3 runs 15 residues. Written as DNA, the CDR3 is TGTGCCAGCAGCCTCCGGGGTCTTAGCACAGATACGCAGTATTTT. Its protein is CASSLRGLSTDTQYF.

In this sample, this clone turned up once. The chain joins TRBV19 to TRBJ2-7; 9 bases fit TRBD2. Germline values: CDR1 LNHDA, CDR2 SQIVND (reference sequence). V gave up 5 bases and J gave up 5 bases; unmatched junction bases: 7. The CDR3 extends over 14 amino acids. CDR3 sequence reads: CASSLAGKIHEQYF. The CDR3 bases are TGTGCCAGTAGTCTAGCGGGGAAGATCCACGAGCAGTACTTC.

V usage is TRBV27 and J usage is TRBJ1-5, with D unclear. Trimming took off 2 bases at V and 0 bases at J, with 11 bases between the two ends. The CDR3 has 16 amino acids. Germline values: CDR1 MNHEY, CDR2 SMNVEV (reference sequence). The CDR3 spells CASSLGPGSSNQPQHF. For the CDR3, the DNA is TGTGCCAGCAGTTTAGGGCCCGGCAGTAGCAATCAGCCCCAGCATTTT.